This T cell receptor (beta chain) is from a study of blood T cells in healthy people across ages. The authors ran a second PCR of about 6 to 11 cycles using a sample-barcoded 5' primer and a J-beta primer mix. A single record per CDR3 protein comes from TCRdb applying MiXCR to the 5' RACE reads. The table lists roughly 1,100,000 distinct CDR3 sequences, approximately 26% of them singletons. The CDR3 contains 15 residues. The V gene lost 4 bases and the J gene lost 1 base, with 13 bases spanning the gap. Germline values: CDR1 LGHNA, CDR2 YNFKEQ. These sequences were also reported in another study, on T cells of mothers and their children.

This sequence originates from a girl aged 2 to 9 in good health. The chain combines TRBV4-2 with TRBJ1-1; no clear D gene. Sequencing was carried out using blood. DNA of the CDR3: TGTGCCAGCAGCCCAGTGCTGGTGGAGAACACTGAAGCTTTCTTT. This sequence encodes CASSPVLVENTEAFF.